Listed here is a single T cell receptor (beta chain). This entry comes from a study of Ad26.COV2.S vaccination and SARS-CoV-2 variants. This CDR3 comprises 14 residues. Germline V CDR1 and CDR2: SQVTM, ANQGSEA. With 4 bases clipped from V and 4 bases from J, the junction kept 8 bases outside the gene matches. The method was immunoSEQ multiplex PCR; TCRdb's version includes in-frame clones alone and lacks a portion of them. The sample includes just over 350,000 clones, about 85% of them seen just once. Treatment here: about 20 received Ad26.COV2.S at low or high dose, single or two shots; several received placebo; per-sample allocation not given. The samples were gathered on day 63 after the first injection of vaccine or placebo.

This clonotype was sampled from a person between 18 and 60 years old who received the Ad26.COV2.S COVID-19 vaccine or a placebo. This chain joins TRBV29-1 and TRBJ2-5, with 8 bases that match TRBD1. This specimen was peripheral blood, taken in a trial of Ad26.COV2.S vaccine versus placebo. This CDR3 reads CSVVPGGVGETQYF. The CDR3, as DNA: TGCAGCGTTGTCCCAGGGGGCGTGGGAGAGACCCAGTACTTC.